Shown below are 20 T cell receptor beta chains from a single sample sequenced in a study of blood T cell repertoires in COVID-19. Some clones are missing from TCRdb's copy, which holds only in-frame ones; the method was immunoSEQ multiplex PCR. The sample has 50,000 to 65,000 clones; around nine tenths are singletons. The source material was peripheral blood. The source of these receptors is a man between 65 and 85 years old with acute or convalescent COVID-19.

This sequence joins TRBV5-1 and TRBJ2-5, with D perhaps matching TRBD2 (5 bases). The V and J ends lost 0 bases and 4 bases respectively, with 10 bases between them. Germline CDR1 and CDR2: SGHRS and YFSETQ. The CDR3 totals 14 residues. As DNA, the CDR3 is TGCGCCAGCAGCTTGGACAGCGGTAGAGAGACCCAGTACTTC. Protein product: CASSLDSGRETQYF.

The chain employs TRBV29-1 and TRBJ1-2; D might be TRBD1 (5 bases). This CDR3 spans 11 amino acids. CDR1 and CDR2 (germline): SQVTM, ANQGSEA. V lost 4 bases and J lost 7, with 10 bases in between. Written as DNA, the CDR3 is TGCAGCGTTGTATCGGGGGGTGGCTACACCTTC. Translated: CSVVSGGGYTF.

The chain employs TRBV5-1 and TRBJ1-4; D is unclear. The CDR3 sequence is 15 residues long. Trimming took 3 bases from V and 0 from J, leaving 9 bases between them. Germline V gives CDR1 SGHRS, CDR2 YFSETQ. CDR3 region: CASSSEGATNEKLFF. The CDR3 DNA reads as TGCGCCAGCAGCTCAGAGGGTGCAACTAATGAAAAACTGTTTTTT.

This sequence joins TRBV18 and TRBJ1-4, with 9 nucleotides matching TRBD1. CDR3 length equals 16 residues. The trim removed 0 bases at V and 7 bases at J, leaving 6 bases unmatched. CDR1 and CDR2 (germline): KGHSH, LQKENI. The CDR3 here is CASSPPGGTGIEKLFF. Written as DNA, the CDR3 is TGTGCCAGCTCACCACCGGGCGGGACAGGGATTGAAAAACTGTTTTTT. The complete variable domain, with remaining parts taken from reference TRBV18 and TRBJ1-4, reads NAGVMQNPRHLVRRRGQEARLRCSPMKGHSHVYWYRQLPEEGLKFMVYLQKENIIDESGMPKERFSAEFPKEGPSILRIQQVVRGDSAAYFCASSPPGGTGIEKLFFGSGTQLSVL.

This clone appeared a single time. The V call is TRBV5-4, the J call TRBJ2-1, with 8 positions matching TRBD2. V shed 1 base and J 6 bases; nucleotides not matched to a gene: 6. The germline V gene has CDR1 SGHNT and CDR2 YYREEE (reference sequence). The CDR3 covers 15 residues. In DNA form, the CDR3 reads TGTGCCAGCAGCTTGACAGCGGGAGTACTCAATGAGCAGTTCTTC. Translation gives CASSLTAGVLNEQFF.

The chain recombines TRBV3-1 (or the pseudogene TRBV3-2) with TRBJ1-6; D not certain. The V gene lost 2 bases and the J gene lost 7 bases, with 6 bases spanning the gap. The CDR3 has 13 residues. CDR1 is LGHDT, CDR2 YNNKEL, per germline (reference sequence). The CDR3 reads CASSQLRNSPLHF. DNA of the CDR3: TGTGCCAGCAGCCAACTACGGAATTCACCCCTCCACTTT.

The chain recombines TRBV15 with TRBJ1-2, with TRBD1 matching 8 bases. Per germline, CDR1 LNHNV and CDR2 YYDKDF (reference sequence). There are 15 residues in the CDR3. The V gene end was trimmed by 3 bases and the J gene end by 4 bases; junction bases not matched to a gene: 7. CDR3 sequence reads: CATSRPTGTGYGYTF. The CDR3 nucleotides read TGTGCCACCAGCAGGCCTACCGGGACAGGCTATGGCTACACCTTC.

The gene calls are TRBV6-2 or TRBV6-3 and TRBJ2-7, with D unresolved. V was shortened by 6 bases and J by 4 bases, with 7 bases between the two germline ends. Germline V gene data show CDR1 as MNHEY and CDR2 as SVGEGT. The CDR3 loop spans 11 amino acids. The CDR3 sequence: CASSRVYEQYF. The CDR3 DNA sequence: TGTGCCAGCAGCCGAGTTTACGAGCAGTACTTC.

The rearrangement links TRBV4-1 to TRBJ1-5; D gene ambiguous. CDR3 length: 17 amino acids. Germline V gene sequence: CDR1 MGHRA, CDR2 YSYEKL. Trimming stripped 3 bases from V and 0 bases from J, with 15 bases between. Here the CDR3 reads CASSQGAGIHSNQPQHF. The CDR3 nucleotides read TGCGCCAGCAGCCAGGGAGCCGGCATCCATAGCAATCAGCCCCAGCATTTT.

CDR3 sequence (DNA): TGTGCCAGTAGGTTACAGGTGAACACCGGGGAGCTGTTTTTT. Residues: CASRLQVNTGELFF. J is TRBJ2-2 and V is TRBV19; a possible D gene is TRBD1 (5 bases). The ends were cut back, 6 bases at V and 1 base at J, with 9 bases in the middle. The CDR3 sequence is 14 residues long. CDR1 is LNHDA and CDR2 is SQIVND in the germline V gene (reference sequence).

The chain carries TRBV29-1 and TRBJ2-1; 10 nucleotides match TRBD2. The V gene's germline CDR1 is SQVTM and CDR2 ANQGSEA. J lost 9 bases, V lost 4 bases, and 3 bases had no gene match. The CDR3 runs to 12 residues. The CDR3 is CSVVLAGVEQFF. The CDR3, as DNA: TGCAGCGTTGTTCTAGCGGGAGTTGAGCAGTTCTTC.

The chain's CDR3 is CASSSSVSSYNEQFF. As DNA, the CDR3 is TGTGCCAGCAGCTCTAGCGTGAGCTCCTACAATGAGCAGTTCTTC. This sequence joins TRBV5-6 and TRBJ2-1; D is possibly TRBD2 (6 bases). Germline V gene lookup returns CDR1 SGHDT and CDR2 YYEEEE. The CDR3 consists of 15 residues. The V gene lost 3 bases and the J gene lost 0 bases, with 10 bases spanning the gap.

The CDR3 nucleotides read TGTGCCAGCAGCTTAGAGAGTACAGATACGCAGTATTTT. Its translation: CASSLESTDTQYF. The V and J genes are TRBV7-9 and TRBJ2-3; D gene uncertain. Looked up from germline, CDR1 is SEHNR and CDR2 is FQNEAQ (reference sequence). The CDR3 is made up of 13 amino acids. V was cut by 1 base and J by 3 bases, with 5 bases left in between.

The rearrangement joins TRBV10-1 to TRBJ1-5; D ambiguous. V lost 0 bases to trimming and J lost 6 bases, with 15 bases between them. CDR1 and CDR2 (germline): WNHNN, SYGVQD (reference sequence). The CDR3 consists of 16 residues. The CDR3 DNA is TGCGCCAGCAGTGAGTCGGCGTCGAGGGTGAGTCAGCCCCAGCATTTT. Its protein is CASSESASRVSQPQHF.

The V gene is TRBV7-8, the J gene TRBJ2-5, with TRBD1 as a possible D gene (5 bases). CDR3 size: 16 residues. CDR1 and CDR2 from the germline V gene are SGHVS and FQNEAQ. Trimming removed 3 bases from V and 0 bases from J, with 14 bases in between. CDR3 amino acids: CASSFQGRMYQETQYF. The CDR3 coding sequence is TGTGCCAGCAGCTTCCAGGGCAGAATGTACCAAGAGACCCAGTACTTC.

The V call is TRBV7-2, the J call TRBJ2-1; possibly TRBD1 for D (5 bases). Germline V gene sequence: CDR1 SGHTA, CDR2 FQGNSA. The CDR3 totals 14 residues. Trimming shortened V by 4 bases and J by 0 bases, and 7 bases separated the two germline ends. Here the CDR3 DNA reads TGTGCCAGCAGCTACGACAGCTCCTACAATGAGCAGTTCTTC. This translates into CASSYDSSYNEQFF.

The chain has TRBV6-5 and TRBJ2-7; unclear D gene. V was pared by 5 bases and J by 9 bases, with 14 bases between. This CDR3 is 12 amino acids long. Germline lookup yields CDR1 MNHEY and CDR2 SVGAGI. The CDR3 loop is CASSRSDWRQYF. The CDR3 bases are TGTGCCAGCAGTCGGTCAGACTGGCGGCAGTACTTC.

This clone was seen a handful of times. The J gene is TRBJ2-2, the V gene TRBV7-9; 7 bases are shared with TRBD2. Germline CDR1 SEHNR, CDR2 FQNEAQ (reference sequence). The CDR3 totals 16 residues. J lost 0 bases, V lost 5 bases, and 6 bases had no gene match. The CDR3 loop is CASSGSGIANTGELFF. CDR3 coding DNA: TGTGCCAGCAGCGGGAGCGGGATCGCGAACACCGGGGAGCTGTTTTTT.

V usage is TRBV19 and J usage is TRBJ2-1, with D perhaps TRBD1 (6 bases). This CDR3 region has 15 residues. CDR1 is LNHDA, CDR2 SQIVND, per germline (reference sequence). V lost 3 bases and J lost 6, with 15 bases in between. Written as DNA, the CDR3 is TGTGCCAGTAGTATTAAGGGGACACGAGTCAATGAGCAGTTCTTC. The encoded protein is CASSIKGTRVNEQFF.

This clone was picked up one time. V gene TRBV6-1 combines with J gene TRBJ1-3, with D possibly TRBD1 on 5 matching bases. The CDR3 consists of 17 residues. The V gene's germline CDR1 is MNHNS and CDR2 SASEGT. The V gene lost 3 bases and the J gene lost 0 bases, with 15 bases spanning the gap. The CDR3 nucleotides are TGTGCCAGCAGTGATCCCCGGGGGATCCGCTCTGGAAACACCATATATTTT. The encoded protein is CASSDPRGIRSGNTIYF.